Below are 27 T cell receptor beta chains sequenced from a single sample in a study of cytomegalovirus exposure and HLA in healthy donors. 60 Vbeta and 13 Jbeta primers were used in PCR. Sequencing was performed with immunoSEQ multiplex PCR; in TCRdb, only in-frame clones are kept and a portion is missing. The table shows fewer than 200,000 clones, with over 70% occurring only once. Sequences were obtained from PBMCs. The receptors were gathered from a man aged 40-49 years in good health and CMV-seropositive.

V is TRBV28 and J is TRBJ1-4, with D possibly TRBD1 on 5 matching bases. There are 15 residues in the CDR3. Trimming left V 6 bases short and J 6 bases short, with 17 bases between. In germline, CDR1 is MDHEN, CDR2 SYDVKM. In nucleotides, the CDR3 is TGTGCCAGCAGCCCCGGGACTGCTGCGTATGAAAAACTGTTTTTT. Its translation: CASSPGTAAYEKLFF.

V and J are TRBV10-1 and TRBJ1-5, with TRBD1 matching over 7 bases. Per germline, CDR1 WNHNN and CDR2 SYGVQD (reference sequence). This CDR3 region has 13 residues. CDR3 loop: CVYPGGRNQPQHF. CDR3 bases: TGCGTCTACCCAGGGGGTCGCAATCAGCCCCAGCATTTT.

This chain joins TRBV5-1 and TRBJ2-2; TRBD2 matches 9 bases. Germline CDR1 reads SGHRS; CDR2 reads YFSETQ. V shed 2 bases and J 10 bases; nucleotides not matched to a gene: 12. CDR3 length: 16 residues. The CDR3 sequence: CASSLAPGLAMAELFF. For the CDR3, the DNA is TGCGCCAGCAGCTTAGCCCCGGGACTAGCAATGGCGGAGCTGTTTTTT.

The V and J genes are TRBV5-6 and TRBJ1-1, with D unresolved. The CDR3 is made up of 15 amino acids. From germline, CDR1 is SGHDT and CDR2 YYEEEE. V was cut by 3 bases and J by 3 bases, with 15 bases left in between. CDR3 region: CASSSRTKRDTEAFF. CDR3 coding DNA: TGTGCCAGCAGCTCCAGGACGAAGAGGGACACTGAAGCTTTCTTT.

V and J are TRBV18 and TRBJ2-5, with D unresolved. Per germline, CDR1 KGHSH and CDR2 LQKENI. The CDR3 is 15 amino acids. Trimming shortened V by 3 bases and J by 5 bases, and 16 bases separated the two germline ends. In nucleotides, the CDR3 is TGTGCCAGCTCACCGTCCGCCCAGGTTAGGGAGACCCAGTACTTC. Encoded protein: CASSPSAQVRETQYF. Full variable domain (missing parts from reference TRBV18 and TRBJ2-5): NAGVMQNPRHLVRRRGQEARLRCSPMKGHSHVYWYRQLPEEGLKFMVYLQKENIIDESGMPKERFSAEFPKEGPSILRIQQVVRGDSAAYFCASSPSAQVRETQYFGPGTRLLVL.

The V gene is TRBV2, the J gene TRBJ1-4; 9 bases map to TRBD1. The CDR3 consists of 15 residues. V was pared by 6 bases and J by 5 bases, with 7 bases of the junction left unmatched. Germline-derived CDR1 and CDR2 are SNHLY and FYNNEI. CDR3 coding DNA: TGTGCCAGCAGGGGGGGGACAGGGTTAAATGAAAAACTGTTTTTT. Its translation is CASRGGTGLNEKLFF.

V is TRBV5-1 and J is TRBJ2-7, with a possible D match to TRBD2 (5 bases). CDR1 SGHRS and CDR2 YFSETQ come from the germline V gene. V dropped 3 bases and J dropped 7 bases, with 14 bases sitting between them. The CDR3 consists of 13 residues. The chain's CDR3 is CASSSDPSGEQYF. The CDR3 DNA reads TGCGCCAGCAGCTCGGACCCCTCGGGGGAGCAGTACTTC.

J is TRBJ2-1 and V is TRBV7-3; 8 bases fit TRBD2. Per the germline V gene, CDR1 is SGHTA and CDR2 is FQGTGA. The CDR3 extends over 16 amino acids. V lost 1 base and J lost 2; bases outside the gene matches: 4. The CDR3 bases are TGTGCCAGCAGCTTAAACCCGGGAGGGCCCTACAATGAGCAGTTCTTC. Amino acid sequence: CASSLNPGGPYNEQFF.

This sequence joins TRBV18 and TRBJ2-5; D is undetermined. The CDR3 has 12 residues. Deletions cut 3 bases from V and 0 bases from J, with 2 bases between. Per germline, CDR1 KGHSH and CDR2 LQKENI. CDR3 sequence reads: CASSPNQETQYF. The CDR3 DNA reads as TGTGCCAGCTCACCTAACCAAGAGACCCAGTACTTC.

Of note for this clone: A junction end diverges from the germline sequence, so it may reflect a read error. The V call is TRBV28, the J call TRBJ1-2; 8 nucleotides match TRBD1. Germline values: CDR1 MDHEN, CDR2 SYDVKM. The CDR3 runs 13 residues. The CDR3 loop reads CATLEMTGAALSF. CDR3 in DNA: TGTGCCACCCTAGAGATGACAGGGGCCGCGTTATCCTTC.

The CDR3 protein is CAIRTGREQYF. CDR3 nucleotide sequence: TGTGCCATCAGGACAGGGCGCGAGCAGTACTTC. This sequence joins TRBV10-3 and TRBJ2-7; 7 bases line up with TRBD1. Unmatched junction bases numbered 2, after V lost 6 bases and J lost 6 bases. This CDR3 is 11 amino acids long. The germline V gene has CDR1 ENHRY and CDR2 SYGVKD.

The V and J genes are TRBV11-2 and TRBJ2-1, with 13 nucleotides matching TRBD2. After removal of 5 bases from V and 8 bases from J, the junction contained 6 bases not matched to a gene. The CDR3 is made up of 15 amino acids. Looked up from germline, CDR1 is SGHAT and CDR2 is FQNNGV. The chain's CDR3 is CASSAGLAGVHEQFF. CDR3 coding DNA: TGTGCCAGCAGCGCTGGACTAGCGGGAGTCCATGAGCAGTTCTTC.

This clone was found a few times. This chain connects TRBV6-6 to TRBJ1-2; 8 nucleotides agree with TRBD1. V lost 2 bases and J lost 4; bases outside the gene matches: 9. The CDR3 has 16 amino acids. Germline V gene data show CDR1 as MNHNY and CDR2 as SVGAGI (reference sequence). CDR3 sequence: CASSYPGAGGFYGYTF. The DNA of the CDR3 is TGTGCCAGCAGTTACCCCGGGGCAGGGGGCTTCTATGGCTACACCTTC.

This chain joins TRBV27 and TRBJ2-1; 11 nucleotides line up with TRBD1. Germline V gene lookup returns CDR1 MNHEY and CDR2 SMNVEV (reference sequence). This CDR3 has 17 amino acids. With V trimmed by 4 bases and J by 2 bases, 7 bases remained unmatched. The CDR3 here is CASSYKRTGGAYNEQFF. CDR3 sequence (DNA): TGTGCCAGCAGTTACAAACGGACAGGGGGCGCCTACAATGAGCAGTTCTTC.

The rearrangement uses TRBV2 and TRBJ2-1; D is undetermined. The V gene lost 3 bases and the J gene lost 5 bases, with 5 bases spanning the gap. This CDR3 has 12 residues. The V gene's germline CDR1 is SNHLY and CDR2 FYNNEI. In nucleotides, the CDR3 is TGTGCCAGCAGTGACTATAACAATGAGCAGTTCTTC. Residues: CASSDYNNEQFF.

The V gene is TRBV21-1, the J gene TRBJ2-5; the table's D call, TRBD2, has no DNA check behind it. TRBV21-1 is reported as a pseudogene. This CDR3 has 16 residues. The CDR3 sequence is CASSKIGTAGGETQYF. The CDR3, as DNA: TGTGCCAGCAGCAAAATTGGGACCGCGGGGGGGGAGACCCAGTACTTC.

This chain links TRBV5-5 with TRBJ2-7; 11 bases line up with TRBD1. Trimming took 3 bases from V and 7 from J; bases not matched to a gene: 12. This CDR3 has 16 amino acids. The V gene's germline CDR1 is SGHKS and CDR2 YYEKEE (reference sequence). DNA for the CDR3: TGTGCCAGCAGCTACCATCCGGGACAGGGGGGCATGGAGCAGTACTTC. This sequence encodes CASSYHPGQGGMEQYF.

This clone was recorded once. This sequence joins TRBV9 and TRBJ2-3; the D gene is possibly TRBD2 (5 bases). The CDR3 extends over 14 amino acids. V lost 0 bases and J 2 bases, leaving 7 bases between the germline ends. Germline CDR1 reads SGDLS; CDR2 reads YYNGEE. CDR3 amino acids: CASSVERATDTQYF. CDR3 sequence (DNA): TGTGCCAGCAGCGTAGAGAGGGCCACAGATACGCAGTATTTT.

This clone was counted a single time. The genes are TRBV5-1 and TRBJ1-2; maybe TRBD1 (6 bases). The V gene's germline CDR1 is SGHRS and CDR2 YFSETQ. With 0 bases removed from V and 5 bases from J, the gap between germline ends came to 8 bases. CDR3 length equals 13 residues. CDR3 in DNA: TGCGCCAGCAGCTTGGTAACAGGGTATGGCTACACCTTC. Translated: CASSLVTGYGYTF.

This rearrangement joins TRBV6-1 to TRBJ1-5, with TRBD1 as a possible D gene (6 bases). Trimming pared 7 bases from V and 7 bases from J, leaving 14 bases between. Germline V CDR1 and CDR2: MNHNS, SASEGT. This CDR3 has 13 residues. Here the CDR3 reads CASINVQGQPQHF. The DNA for the CDR3 is TGTGCCAGCATTAACGTCCAGGGGCAGCCCCAGCATTTT.

This rearrangement joins TRBV29-1 to TRBJ2-3; D unclear. Deletions cut 5 bases from V and 2 bases from J, with 5 bases between. The CDR3 loop spans 11 amino acids. Germline CDR1 reads SQVTM; CDR2 reads ANQGSEA. The CDR3 loop is CSVLPTDTQYF. The DNA for the CDR3 is TGCAGCGTTCTACCCACAGATACGCAGTATTTT.

The J gene is TRBJ2-7, the V gene TRBV13; 15 positions match TRBD2. CDR3 size: 16 residues. Germline V gene data show CDR1 as PRHDT and CDR2 as FYEKMQ (reference sequence). J was trimmed by 4 bases and V by 5 bases; bases with no gene match: 6. The CDR3, as DNA: TGTGCCAGCAGCCGCGGGACTAGCGGGAGGATGTACGAGCAGTACTTC. Amino acid sequence: CASSRGTSGRMYEQYF.

This clone was picked up one time. The chain recombines TRBV6-5 with TRBJ1-2; 8 positions match TRBD1. CDR3 length: 15 residues. CDR1 is MNHEY, CDR2 SVGAGI, per germline. With 6 bases clipped from V and 12 bases from J, the junction kept 18 bases outside the gene matches. The CDR3: CASRPTSDRVFGDTF. The CDR3 coding sequence is TGTGCCAGCAGACCTACTTCGGACAGGGTATTCGGGGACACCTTC.

The genes are TRBV7-2 and TRBJ2-7; D perhaps matches TRBD1 (5 bases). V lost 3 bases, J lost 3 bases, and 9 bases lay in between. Germline V lookup: CDR1 SGHTA, CDR2 FQGNSA. The CDR3 runs to 13 residues. CDR3 DNA: TGTGCCAGCAGCTTCAACAGGATCTACGAGCAGTACTTC. It is translated as CASSFNRIYEQYF.

The V call is TRBV28, the J call TRBJ1-5; D possibly corresponds to TRBD1 (6 bases). The CDR3 sequence is 12 residues long. Germline V gives CDR1 MDHEN, CDR2 SYDVKM. The V end was cut by 6 bases, the J end by 5 bases, with 8 bases between. CDR3: CASSGQHQPQHF. The CDR3 nucleotides read TGTGCCAGCAGCGGACAGCATCAGCCCCAGCATTTT.

J is TRBJ2-7 and V is TRBV5-6; 10 bases line up with TRBD1. The CDR3 has 16 amino acids. J gave up 0 bases and V 4 bases, and 7 bases lay outside the gene matches. From germline, CDR1 is SGHDT and CDR2 YYEEEE. CDR3 protein: CASSEGQGSLSYEQYF. The CDR3 bases are TGTGCCAGCAGCGAGGGACAGGGGTCTCTCTCCTACGAGCAGTACTTC. Filled out from reference TRBV5-6 and TRBJ2-7, the complete variable domain reads DAGVTQSPTHLIKTRGQQVTLRCSPKSGHDTVSWYQQALGQGPQFIFQYYEEEERQRGNFPDRFSGHQFPNYSSELNVNALLLGDSALYLCASSEGQGSLSYEQYFGPGTRLTVT.

The chain combines TRBV28 with TRBJ2-6; 7 nucleotides align to TRBD2. The CDR3 extends over 15 amino acids. Germline-derived CDR1 and CDR2 are MDHEN and SYDVKM. V lost 3 bases to trimming and J lost 2 bases; unmatched junction nucleotides: 1. The CDR3 region is CASSLAGAGANVLTF. The CDR3 nucleotides read TGTGCCAGCAGTTTGGCGGGGGCTGGGGCCAACGTCCTGACTTTC.